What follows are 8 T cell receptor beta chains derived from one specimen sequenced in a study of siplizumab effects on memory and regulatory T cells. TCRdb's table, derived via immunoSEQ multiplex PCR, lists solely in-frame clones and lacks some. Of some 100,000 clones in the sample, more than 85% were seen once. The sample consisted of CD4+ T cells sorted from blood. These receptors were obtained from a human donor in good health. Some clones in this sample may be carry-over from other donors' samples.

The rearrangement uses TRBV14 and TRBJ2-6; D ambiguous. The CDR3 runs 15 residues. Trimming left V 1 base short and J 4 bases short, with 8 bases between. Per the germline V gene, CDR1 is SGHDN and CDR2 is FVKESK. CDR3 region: CASSQVGSGANVLTF. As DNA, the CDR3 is TGTGCCAGCAGCCAAGTCGGGTCCGGGGCCAACGTCCTGACTTTC.

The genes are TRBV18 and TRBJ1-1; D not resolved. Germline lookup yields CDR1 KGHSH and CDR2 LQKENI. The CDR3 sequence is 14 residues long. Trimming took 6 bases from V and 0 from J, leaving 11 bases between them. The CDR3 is CASSRSGLNTEAFF. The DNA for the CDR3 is TGTGCCAGCTCTCGATCAGGCTTGAACACTGAAGCTTTCTTT.

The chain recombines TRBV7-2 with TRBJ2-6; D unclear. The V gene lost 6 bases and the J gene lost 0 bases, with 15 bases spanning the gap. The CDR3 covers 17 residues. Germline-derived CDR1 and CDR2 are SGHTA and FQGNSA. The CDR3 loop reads CASSRSVKISGANVLTF. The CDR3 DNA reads TGTGCCAGCAGTAGATCGGTCAAGATCTCTGGGGCCAACGTCCTGACTTTC.

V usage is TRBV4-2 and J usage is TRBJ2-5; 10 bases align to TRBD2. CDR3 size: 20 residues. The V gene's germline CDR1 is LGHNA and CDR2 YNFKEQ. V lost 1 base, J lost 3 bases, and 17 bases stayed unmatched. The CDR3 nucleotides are TGTGCCAGCAGCCAAGGGTCAAGTAGGGGAGCGGGAGGGCCCAAAGAGACCCAGTACTTC. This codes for CASSQGSSRGAGGPKETQYF.

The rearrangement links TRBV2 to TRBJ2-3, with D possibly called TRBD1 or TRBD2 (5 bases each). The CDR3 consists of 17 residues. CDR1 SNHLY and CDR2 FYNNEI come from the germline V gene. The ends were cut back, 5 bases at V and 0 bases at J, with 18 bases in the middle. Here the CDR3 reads CASSILTGRFSTDTQYF. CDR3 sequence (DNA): TGTGCCAGCAGTATACTAACGGGACGGTTTAGCACAGATACGCAGTATTTT.

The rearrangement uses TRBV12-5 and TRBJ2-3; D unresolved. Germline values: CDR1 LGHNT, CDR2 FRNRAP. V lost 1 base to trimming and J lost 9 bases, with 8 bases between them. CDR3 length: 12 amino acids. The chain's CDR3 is CASGLDLGTQYF. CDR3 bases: TGTGCTAGTGGTTTGGATCTTGGGACGCAGTATTTT.

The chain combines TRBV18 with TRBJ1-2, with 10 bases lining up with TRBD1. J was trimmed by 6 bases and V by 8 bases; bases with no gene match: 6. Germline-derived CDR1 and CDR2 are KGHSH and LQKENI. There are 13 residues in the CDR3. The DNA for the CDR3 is TGTGCCAGCCGCCCTGGACAGGGGGATGGCTACACCTTC. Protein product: CASRPGQGDGYTF.

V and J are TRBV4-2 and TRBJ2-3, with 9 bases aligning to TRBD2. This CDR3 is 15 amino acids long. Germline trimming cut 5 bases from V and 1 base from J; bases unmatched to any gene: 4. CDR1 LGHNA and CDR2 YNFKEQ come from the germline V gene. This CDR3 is CASSNRTSGTDTQYF. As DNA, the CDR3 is TGTGCCAGCAGCAATCGGACTAGCGGCACAGATACGCAGTATTTT.